The entry below describes one T cell receptor (beta chain). Produced via immunoSEQ multiplex PCR; TCRdb's table is partial and in-frame only. The sample gives over 350,000 clones, 87% of which show up once; roughly a tenth is in the top ten. Two negative PCRs, clearance, or symptom resolution characterized the recovered Cohort 3 donors. The data were taken from a study of blood T cell repertoires in COVID-19. Overall study: The United States, Italy and Spain supplied acute and convalescent COVID-19 samples. From T cells, B-cell-depleted T cells, or PBMCs came the material, which was cDNA or gDNA.

The CDR3 contains 16 residues. V dropped 3 bases and J dropped 3 bases, with 16 bases sitting between them. Germline V gene lookup returns CDR1 SGHRS and CDR2 YFSETQ. This TCR was sampled from a woman between 45 and 65 years old who had recovered from COVID-19. The sequencing sample was made of PBMCs or T cells enriched from blood (not recorded which). The chain combines TRBV5-1 with TRBJ1-5; D possibly corresponds to TRBD1 (6 bases). The CDR3 spells CASSWGADSHNQPQHF. CDR3 nucleotide sequence: TGCGCCAGCAGCTGGGGAGCGGACAGCCACAATCAGCCCCAGCATTTT. Together with reference TRBV5-1 and TRBJ1-5, the CDR3 gives the full variable domain: KAGVTQTPRYLIKTRGQQVTLSCSPISGHRSVSWYQQTPGQGLQFLFEYFSETQRNKGNFPGRFSGRQFSNSRSEMNVSTLELGDSALYLCASSWGADSHNQPQHFGDGTRLSIL.